This TCR beta chain came from a study of T cells in Graves' hyperthyroidism and ophthalmopathy. The germline CDR1 and CDR2 sequences are SGHDT and YYEEEE. V lost 4 bases and J lost 5, with 22 bases in between. This CDR3 is 16 amino acids long. TCR beta CDR3 sequences were amplified from RNA transcripts. Using the HTBI primer set, a first-round RT-PCR was run on the TCR CDR3. TCRdb ran MiXCR on the multiplex PCR reads and lists one entry per CDR3 protein. The top ten hold 33% of the sample, which has roughly 330,000 distinct CDR3 sequences, roughly 17% seen once. The receptor was isolated from a man aged 25 to 40 with Graves' hyperthyroidism. Sequencing used blood. This sequence joins TRBV5-6 and TRBJ2-7; tentative D call: TRBD2 (6 bases). The CDR3: CASSQERGLLFHEQYF. CDR3 nucleotide sequence: TGTGCCAGCAGCCAAGAACGGGGGTTACTTTTCCACGAGCAGTACTTC.